Below, 24 T cell receptor beta chains from the same sample are listed, as sequenced in a study of blood T cell repertoires in COVID-19. Assay: immunoSEQ multiplex PCR; the TCRdb copy retains only in-frame clones and omits some. The sample lists about 88,000 clones, around 91% occurring once. Sequenced input: peripheral blood. These receptors came from a man between 18 and 29 years old with COVID-19, enrolled during active disease.

The chain is built from TRBV12-5 and TRBJ1-1; D perhaps matches TRBD1 (5 bases). The CDR3 extends over 15 amino acids. V was trimmed by 5 bases and J by 5 bases, leaving 18 bases between them. CDR1 and CDR2 (germline): LGHNT, FRNRAP. The CDR3 DNA follows: TGTGCTAGTGGTCCGAACCAGGGTAAGAAGACTGAAGCTTTCTTT. This translates into CASGPNQGKKTEAFF.

This chain uses TRBV18 with TRBJ2-1; no reliable D call. Deletions cut 1 base from V and 7 bases from J, with 11 bases between. The CDR3 totals 14 residues. Per the germline V gene, CDR1 is KGHSH and CDR2 is LQKENI. The CDR3 DNA reads TGTGCCAGCTCACCACGGTCCCCTAAGAATGAGCAGTTCTTC. Translation gives CASSPRSPKNEQFF.

The rearrangement uses TRBV11-2 and TRBJ2-7, with D perhaps matching TRBD1 (6 bases). V lost 4 bases and J 1 base, leaving 23 bases between the germline ends. CDR3 length: 18 amino acids. Germline CDR1 reads SGHAT; CDR2 reads FQNNGV. CDR3 nucleotide sequence: TGTGCCAGCAGCTCCCTCCGGTACGACGCGGACAGTTCCTACGAGCAGTACTTC. Amino acids: CASSSLRYDADSSYEQYF.

The sample holds a few counts of this clone. The gene calls are TRBV6-2 or TRBV6-3 and TRBJ1-5; D may be TRBD1 (5 bases). Trimming shortened V by 0 bases and J by 6 bases, and 18 bases separated the two germline ends. The CDR3 extends over 17 amino acids. The V gene's germline CDR1 is MNHEY and CDR2 SVGEGT. The CDR3 spells CASSYSSLRRTSQPQHF. The CDR3 DNA reads as TGTGCCAGCAGTTACTCGTCTCTCAGGCGGACAAGTCAGCCCCAGCATTTT.

The V gene is TRBV9, the J gene TRBJ1-1, with 7 bases lining up with TRBD1. Germline V gene data show CDR1 as SGDLS and CDR2 as YYNGEE. The CDR3 spans 15 residues. V shed 3 bases, J shed 2 bases, and the junction held 7 bases outside the gene matches. The CDR3 loop is CASSATGTANTEAFF. For the CDR3, the DNA is TGTGCCAGCAGCGCAACCGGGACAGCCAACACTGAAGCTTTCTTT.

The V gene is TRBV29-1, the J gene TRBJ2-5; D may be TRBD2 (5 bases). The CDR3 is made up of 13 amino acids. The germline V gene encodes CDR1 SQVTM and CDR2 ANQGSEA. V lost 5 bases and J 2 bases, leaving 12 bases between the germline ends. The CDR3 region is CSVYQGLQETQYF. DNA for the CDR3: TGCAGCGTTTATCAAGGACTTCAAGAGACCCAGTACTTC. The whole variable domain, filled in from reference TRBV29-1 and TRBJ2-5, reads SAVISQKPSRDICQRGTSLTIQCQVDSQVTMMFWYRQQPGQSLTLIATANQGSEATYESGFVIDKFPISRPNLTFSTLTVSNMSPEDSSIYLCSVYQGLQETQYFGPGTRLLVL.

The rearrangement uses TRBV5-5 and TRBJ2-1; D might be TRBD1 (6 bases). The V and J ends lost 4 bases and 9 bases respectively, with 17 bases between them. The germline CDR1 and CDR2 sequences are SGHKS and YYEKEE (reference sequence). The CDR3 covers 14 residues. CDR3 sequence reads: CASSQPYRAAEQFF. The CDR3 DNA reads as TGTGCCAGCAGCCAGCCTTACAGGGCGGCTGAGCAGTTCTTC. Combining the CDR3 with reference TRBV5-5 and TRBJ2-1 gives the whole variable domain DAGVTQSPTHLIKTRGQQVTLRCSPISGHKSVSWYQQVLGQGPQFIFQYYEKEERGRGNFPDRFSARQFPNYSSELNVNALLLGDSALYLCASSQPYRAAEQFFGPGTRLTVL.

This sequence joins TRBV10-3 and TRBJ2-7, with TRBD2 identical over 10 bases. Germline CDR1 reads ENHRY; CDR2 reads SYGVKD. This CDR3 comprises 22 residues. V dropped 2 bases and J dropped 5; count of bases not matched to a gene: 27. This CDR3 is CAISEGGLRDRYVAGGPDEQYF. CDR3 DNA: TGTGCCATCAGTGAGGGGGGGTTAAGGGACAGGTACGTAGCGGGAGGTCCTGACGAGCAGTACTTC.

This clone occurred many times. Within the sample, other DNA sequences also encode this same CDR3. This sequence joins TRBV7-2 and TRBJ1-6, with a weak D call TRBD1 (5 bases). This CDR3 comprises 15 residues. Germline V CDR1 and CDR2: SGHTA, FQGNSA. The V and J ends lost 0 bases and 7 bases respectively, with 10 bases between them. CDR3 in DNA: TGTGCCAGCAGCTTAGCGGGGCCACCGAATTCACCCCTCCACTTT. Protein: CASSLAGPPNSPLHF.

The chain is built from TRBV9 and TRBJ1-4; 9 bases align to TRBD1. This CDR3 has 15 residues. With V trimmed by 4 bases and J by 6 bases, 7 bases remained unmatched. Germline-derived CDR1 and CDR2 are SGDLS and YYNGEE. CDR3 region: CASSTGTGSYEKLFF. In DNA, the CDR3 is TGTGCCAGCAGCACCGGGACAGGGTCCTATGAAAAACTGTTTTTT.

This clone has only a few counts. This sequence joins TRBV4-1 and TRBJ1-3; D not resolved. V was shortened by 1 base and J by 1 base, with 14 bases between the two germline ends. The CDR3 consists of 17 residues. Per germline, CDR1 MGHRA and CDR2 YSYEKL. The CDR3 nucleotides read TGCGCCAGCAGCCAAGGCCCCCCGGGAGGATCTGGAAACACCATATATTTT. This translates into CASSQGPPGGSGNTIYF.

This chain joins TRBV29-1 and TRBJ1-2, with TRBD1 identical over 8 bases. Germline assignment: CDR1 SQVTM and CDR2 ANQGSEA. The CDR3 has 13 amino acids. Germline trimming cut 3 bases from V and 4 bases from J; bases unmatched to any gene: 4. The CDR3 sequence: CSVDRGLSYGYTF. CDR3 nucleotides: TGCAGCGTTGACAGGGGGCTGAGCTATGGCTACACCTTC. The whole variable domain, remainder taken from reference TRBV29-1 and TRBJ1-2, is SAVISQKPSRDICQRGTSLTIQCQVDSQVTMMFWYRQQPGQSLTLIATANQGSEATYESGFVIDKFPISRPNLTFSTLTVSNMSPEDSSIYLCSVDRGLSYGYTFGSGTRLTVV.

The V and J genes are TRBV9 and TRBJ2-2; tentative D call: TRBD2 (5 bases). There are 14 residues in the CDR3. Germline V gene lookup returns CDR1 SGDLS and CDR2 YYNGEE. Trimming stripped 6 bases from V and 5 bases from J, with 14 bases between. The CDR3 region has the DNA TGTGCCAGCACCCTCGGGATTGGGACCGGGGAGCTGTTTTTT. Residues: CASTLGIGTGELFF.

The chain joins TRBV29-1 to TRBJ2-2; TRBD2 aligns across 10 bases. This CDR3 is built from 18 residues. The V segment lost 7 bases and the J segment 3 bases; nucleotides outside the gene matches: 17. The V gene's germline CDR1 is SQVTM and CDR2 ANQGSEA. CDR3: CSACGLAGDSLDTGELFF. CDR3 in DNA: TGCAGCGCCTGTGGTCTAGCGGGAGATTCTTTGGACACCGGGGAGCTGTTTTTT.

This clone occurred once. Its ends do not fully match the called genes, so a read error is possible. The chain uses TRBV7-9 and TRBJ1-4; D not resolved. This CDR3 region has 16 residues. Germline values: CDR1 SEHNR, CDR2 FQNEAQ (reference sequence). This CDR3 is CASSEGGIATNEKLLF. CDR3 bases: TGTGCCAGCAGCGAAGGCGGCATTGCAACTAATGAAAAACTGCTTTTT.

The rearrangement uses TRBV12-3 or TRBV12-4 and TRBJ2-7, with 8 bases that match TRBD2. CDR3 length equals 13 residues. Trimming at V came to 7 bases and at J to 2 bases, leaving 4 bases not matched to a gene. CDR3 in amino acids: CASNAGGTYEQYF. Written as DNA, the CDR3 is TGTGCCAGCAACGCGGGGGGAACCTACGAGCAGTACTTC.

This sequence joins TRBV4-1 and TRBJ2-7, with D possibly TRBD2 on 5 matching bases. The CDR3 consists of 16 residues. V lost 0 bases to trimming and J lost 0 bases, with 12 bases between them. Per the germline V gene, CDR1 is MGHRA and CDR2 is YSYEKL. The CDR3 spells CASSQDRSGRSYEQYF. In nucleotides, the CDR3 is TGCGCCAGCAGCCAAGATAGGAGCGGTCGCTCCTACGAGCAGTACTTC.

This chain joins TRBV2 and TRBJ2-5, with no clear D. The germline V gene has CDR1 SNHLY and CDR2 FYNNEI. The CDR3 is 15 residues long. Trimming shortened V by 4 bases and J by 2 bases, and 14 bases separated the two germline ends. CDR3 DNA sequence: TGTGCCAGCAGTGCTGAGGCCCTCCGACAAGAGACCCAGTACTTC. Residues: CASSAEALRQETQYF.

CDR3 bases: TGTGCCAGCAGTGAACAGCCCACAGATACGCAGTATTTT. This sequence encodes CASSEQPTDTQYF. V usage is TRBV6-4 and J usage is TRBJ2-3; D is ambiguous. V was cut by 3 bases and J by 2 bases, with 6 bases left in between. CDR1 and CDR2 (germline): MRHNA, SNTAGT. The CDR3 is 13 residues long.

The V gene is TRBV4-3, the J gene TRBJ2-7; D may be TRBD2 (6 bases). Trimming removed 0 bases at V and 5 bases at J, with 17 bases between. Germline V CDR1 and CDR2: LGHNA, YSLEER. CDR3 length: 16 amino acids. Written as DNA, the CDR3 is TGCGCCAGCAGCCAAGACGGCCACTCTAGCGCCCACGAGCAGTACTTC. The encoded protein is CASSQDGHSSAHEQYF.

This rearrangement joins TRBV4-3 to TRBJ2-7; a weak D match, TRBD2 (6 bases). Germline V lookup: CDR1 LGHNA, CDR2 YSLEER. The CDR3 totals 14 residues. Trimming took off 1 base at V and 4 bases at J, with 11 bases between the two ends. CDR3 residues: CASSQVLRGYEQYF. The DNA for the CDR3 is TGCGCCAGCAGCCAAGTTCTCCGGGGGTACGAGCAGTACTTC.

The chain has TRBV15 and TRBJ2-7; TRBD2 is a possible D gene (6 bases). Trimming shortened V by 3 bases and J by 1 base, and 7 bases separated the two germline ends. Germline-derived CDR1 and CDR2 are LNHNV and YYDKDF (reference sequence). The CDR3 contains 13 residues. The CDR3 sequence: CATSRGLSYEQYF. The CDR3 DNA reads TGTGCCACCAGCAGGGGACTTTCCTACGAGCAGTACTTC.

The chain joins TRBV19 to TRBJ2-7; 10 positions agree with TRBD2. With 3 bases clipped from V and 7 bases from J, the junction kept 6 bases outside the gene matches. CDR1 is LNHDA, CDR2 SQIVND, per germline (reference sequence). CDR3 length equals 14 residues. CDR3 residues: CASSMLAGVPEQYF. CDR3 nucleotides: TGTGCCAGTAGTATGCTAGCGGGAGTGCCTGAGCAGTACTTC.

The chain combines TRBV29-1 with TRBJ1-5, with D hard to call. V shed 4 bases and J shed 4 bases, with 8 bases lying between them. The CDR3 is made up of 12 amino acids. Germline V CDR1 and CDR2: SQVTM, ANQGSEA. The CDR3 coding sequence is TGCAGCGTTGTCTACGGGAATCAGCCCCAGCATTTT. It translates to CSVVYGNQPQHF.